A single sample gave rise to the 8 T cell receptor beta chains below, sequenced in a study of blood T cell repertoires in COVID-19. The repertoire was sequenced with immunoSEQ multiplex PCR; TCRdb's copy has only in-frame clones and lacks some. The sample lists about 62,000 clones, around 90% seen once, with roughly 5.2% in the top ten. The sequenced material came from peripheral blood. The receptors come from a human donor in a cohort sampled during active COVID-19.

The chain couples TRBV19 to TRBJ1-1; perhaps TRBD1 as D (6 bases). The CDR3 contains 15 residues. V was pared by 4 bases and J by 1 base, with 13 bases between. Looked up from germline, CDR1 is LNHDA and CDR2 is SQIVND (reference sequence). CDR3 sequence: CASSNRVGRNTEAFF. The DNA of the CDR3 is TGTGCCAGTAGTAACAGGGTAGGTCGGAACACTGAAGCTTTCTTT.

The J gene is TRBJ1-1, the V gene TRBV19, with D possibly being TRBD1 (6 bases). Germline values: CDR1 LNHDA, CDR2 SQIVND (reference sequence). CDR3 length: 14 amino acids. V lost 7 bases, J lost 6 bases, and 18 bases lay in between. CDR3 bases: TGTGCCAGTATTGGAACGGGGGGCTGGGCTGAAGCTTTCTTT. This sequence encodes CASIGTGGWAEAFF.

This clone was observed once. This rearrangement joins TRBV2 to TRBJ1-1; D ambiguous. The ends were cut back, 3 bases at V and 5 bases at J, with 19 bases in the middle. The CDR3 is made up of 16 amino acids. CDR1 SNHLY and CDR2 FYNNEI come from the germline V gene. The CDR3 region has the DNA TGTGCCAGCAGTGAGGGTGAGGGCATGGGTGCGACTGAAGCTTTCTTT. Protein: CASSEGEGMGATEAFF.

V gene TRBV5-1 combines with J gene TRBJ2-7; D call uncertain. The V gene lost 2 bases and the J gene lost 1 base, with 10 bases spanning the gap. The CDR3 covers 14 residues. Germline-derived CDR1 and CDR2 are SGHRS and YFSETQ. CDR3 residues: CASSFYEASYEQYF. The DNA of the CDR3 is TGCGCCAGCAGCTTTTACGAGGCGTCCTACGAGCAGTACTTC. The full variable domain, completed using reference TRBV5-1 and TRBJ2-7, is KAGVTQTPRYLIKTRGQQVTLSCSPISGHRSVSWYQQTPGQGLQFLFEYFSETQRNKGNFPGRFSGRQFSNSRSEMNVSTLELGDSALYLCASSFYEASYEQYFGPGTRLTVT.

The chain links TRBV7-8 to TRBJ1-5; D might be TRBD1 (6 bases). Between the trimmed V and J ends, which lost 5 bases and 7 bases, there was a span of 18 bases. Germline V gene sequence: CDR1 SGHVS, CDR2 FQNEAQ. CDR3 length: 15 amino acids. The CDR3: CASSPWAGEGQPQHF. CDR3 nucleotide sequence: TGTGCCAGCAGCCCCTGGGCAGGGGAGGGCCAGCCCCAGCATTTT.

This CDR3 reads CASSARTGDQPQHF. The CDR3 DNA reads TGTGCCAGCAGTGCTAGGACAGGGGATCAGCCCCAGCATTTT. The V gene is TRBV2, the J gene TRBJ1-5; 9 nucleotides line up with TRBD1. The germline V gene encodes CDR1 SNHLY and CDR2 FYNNEI. The V segment lost 4 bases and the J segment 5 bases; nucleotides outside the gene matches: 3. The CDR3 contains 14 residues.

CDR3 loop: CASSQEGPRGAEAFF. CDR3 in DNA: TGTGCCAGCAGCCAAGAGGGACCGCGGGGGGCTGAAGCTTTCTTT. The rearrangement joins TRBV3-1 (or the pseudogene TRBV3-2) to TRBJ1-1, with D possibly being TRBD1 (5 bases). CDR3 length equals 15 residues. Germline V CDR1 and CDR2: LGHDT, YNNKEL (reference sequence). Trimming removed 0 bases from V and 6 bases from J, with 14 bases in between.

The chain employs TRBV7-3 and TRBJ2-3; 7 bases are shared with TRBD2. CDR1 and CDR2 (germline): SGHTA, FQGTGA. Trimming at V came to 5 bases and at J to 4 bases, leaving 12 bases not matched to a gene. The CDR3 runs to 16 residues. The chain's CDR3 is CASSTPGGHSPDTQYF. The CDR3 DNA is TGTGCCAGCAGCACCCCGGGAGGCCATAGTCCAGATACGCAGTATTTT.